Following are 15 T cell receptor beta chains from one sample sequenced in a study of molecular identifiers for immune sequencing clone quantification. TCRdb recomputed calls from the PCR reads with MiXCR, one row per CDR3 protein. The sample includes fewer than 350,000 distinct CDR3 sequences, 20% to 25% of them seen just once. Material for sequencing was naive CD8+ T cells from blood, with Jurkat cell RNA spiked in. Sample subset: FACS-sorted CD8+CD4-CCR7+CD45RA+ naive T cells. These receptor sequences come from a human donor in good health. Some libraries in this study had Jurkat cell RNA spiked in.

This clonotype was detected many times. V and J are TRBV12-3 or TRBV12-4 and TRBJ2-3; weak D call: TRBD2 (6 bases). The length of the CDR3 is 15 residues. V was shortened by 3 bases and J by 4 bases, with 14 bases between the two germline ends. The CDR3 bases are TGTGCCAGCAGTTTTTTAACGGGGGTTGCAGATACGCAGTATTTT. It codes for CASSFLTGVADTQYF.

The chain carries TRBV11-2 and TRBJ2-7, with D perhaps TRBD2 (5 bases). The CDR3 spans 12 residues. Trimming shortened V by 7 bases and J by 3 bases, and 10 bases separated the two germline ends. In germline, CDR1 is SGHAT, CDR2 FQNNGV. In nucleotides, the CDR3 is TGTGCCAGCACCGGGGAGAACTACGAGCAGTACTTC. It is translated as CASTGENYEQYF. Together with reference TRBV11-2 and TRBJ2-7, the CDR3 gives the full variable domain: EAGVAQSPRYKIIEKRQSVAFWCNPISGHATLYWYQQILGQGPKLLIQFQNNGVVDDSQLPKDRFSAERLKGVDSTLKIQPAKLEDSAVYLCASTGENYEQYFGPGTRLTVT.

This clonotype was counted at least ten times. This chain links TRBV5-1 with TRBJ1-4; TRBD1 is a possible D gene (5 bases). V lost 3 bases, J lost 3 bases, and 12 bases lay in between. The length of the CDR3 is 15 residues. Per the germline V gene, CDR1 is SGHRS and CDR2 is YFSETQ. This CDR3 reads CASSSGGGSNEKLFF. CDR3 in DNA: TGCGCCAGCAGCTCCGGTGGGGGTTCTAATGAAAAACTGTTTTTT. The full variable domain, its missing parts supplied by reference TRBV5-1 and TRBJ1-4, is KAGVTQTPRYLIKTRGQQVTLSCSPISGHRSVSWYQQTPGQGLQFLFEYFSETQRNKGNFPGRFSGRQFSNSRSEMNVSTLELGDSALYLCASSSGGGSNEKLFFGSGTQLSVL.

The chain has TRBV24-1 and TRBJ1-5; D gene ambiguous. The germline V gene encodes CDR1 KGHDR and CDR2 SFDVKD. The V end was cut by 5 bases, the J end by 2 bases, with 9 bases between. This CDR3 region has 14 residues. The CDR3 loop is CATSVGGGNQPQHF. The CDR3 DNA is TGTGCCACCAGTGTTGGCGGGGGCAATCAGCCCCAGCATTTT.

The sample holds a few counts of this clonotype. This chain uses TRBV21-1 with TRBJ1-4. TRBV21-1 is recorded as a pseudogene. The CDR3 consists of 14 residues. Here the CDR3 DNA reads TGTGCCAGCAGGAATCATAAAATAAATGAAAAACTGTTTTTT. It specifies CASRNHKINEKLFF.

Worth noting for this clonotype: This may come from a read error, since a much larger clone is one base off. The chain carries TRBV4-1 and TRBJ2-1; D possibly corresponds to TRBD1 (5 bases). This CDR3 spans 13 amino acids. Germline V CDR1 and CDR2: MGHRA, YSYEKL. CDR3 sequence reads: CASSGDSRNGQFF. CDR3 DNA sequence: TGCGCCAGCAGCGGTGACAGCAGGAATGGGCAGTTCTTC.

Ten or more counts support this clonotype. The chain has TRBV7-2 and TRBJ2-7; 7 positions agree with TRBD2. The CDR3 length is 16 residues. V trimming: 1 base; J trimming: 2 bases; junction bases outside the gene matches: 8. Germline CDR1 SGHTA, CDR2 FQGNSA. CDR3 in DNA: TGTGCCAGCAGCTTAGGGGGGGTAAGCGGGGCCTACGAGCAGTACTTC. Residues: CASSLGGVSGAYEQYF.

This clonotype has at least ten counts. The chain employs TRBV10-2 and TRBJ2-5; D gene uncertain. The ends were cut back, 6 bases at V and 5 bases at J, with 10 bases in the middle. Looked up from germline, CDR1 is WSHSY and CDR2 is SAAADI. The CDR3 runs to 12 residues. CDR3 region: CASREPKETQYF. The DNA of the CDR3 is TGCGCCAGCAGGGAACCCAAGGAGACCCAGTACTTC.

This clonotype was seen only a few times. The chain is built from TRBV20-1 and TRBJ2-2; TRBD2 aligns across 14 bases. Germline V gives CDR1 DFQATT, CDR2 SNEGSKA (reference sequence). V shed 4 bases and J 7 bases; nucleotides not matched to a gene: 11. There are 17 residues in the CDR3. DNA of the CDR3: TGCAGTGCTATTCCTCGGGGACTAGCGGGAGTAGGCGGGGAGCTGTTTTTT. Its protein product is CSAIPRGLAGVGGELFF.

V usage is TRBV19 and J usage is TRBJ2-1, with 12 bases matching TRBD2. The germline V gene encodes CDR1 LNHDA and CDR2 SQIVND (reference sequence). With 4 bases clipped from V and 6 bases from J, the junction kept 4 bases outside the gene matches. CDR3 length: 15 amino acids. The CDR3: CASSTLAGGPNEQFF. The DNA for the CDR3 is TGTGCCAGTAGTACTCTAGCGGGGGGGCCCAATGAGCAGTTCTTC.

The V and J genes are TRBV5-1 and TRBJ2-3; tentative D call: TRBD2 (5 bases). V lost 2 bases and J lost 1, with 11 bases in between. The germline gives CDR1 SGHRS, CDR2 YFSETQ. The CDR3 consists of 15 residues. CDR3: CASSFSLGGTDTQYF. The CDR3 DNA follows: TGCGCCAGCAGCTTTTCACTAGGTGGCACAGATACGCAGTATTTT.

V gene TRBV4-3 combines with J gene TRBJ1-3; 7 bases map to TRBD1. Germline V CDR1 and CDR2: LGHNA, YSLEER. The V segment lost 4 bases and the J segment 0 bases; nucleotides outside the gene matches: 3. The CDR3 loop spans 15 amino acids. CDR3 sequence reads: CASSRGTASGNTIYF. CDR3 nucleotides: TGCGCCAGCAGCCGCGGGACAGCCTCTGGAAACACCATATATTTT.

This clonotype was recorded many times. The chain recombines TRBV20-1 with TRBJ2-7; 11 bases map to TRBD1. The CDR3 runs 15 residues. Per the germline V gene, CDR1 is DFQATT and CDR2 is SNEGSKA (reference sequence). J was trimmed by 7 bases and V by 5 bases; bases with no gene match: 13. As DNA, the CDR3 is TGCAGTGCTCGCCCTGACCGGGACAGGGGGTTTGAGCAGTACTTC. This translates into CSARPDRDRGFEQYF.

This clonotype was seen repeatedly, ten times or more. The chain combines TRBV7-2 with TRBJ2-7, with 8 nucleotides matching TRBD2. V dropped 1 base and J dropped 6; count of bases not matched to a gene: 8. The CDR3 spans 15 residues. Germline-derived CDR1 and CDR2 are SGHTA and FQGNSA. The CDR3, as DNA: TGTGCCAGCAGCTTAGGTGAGCGGGAGTGGTCCGAGCAGTACTTC. As protein: CASSLGEREWSEQYF. Variable domain in full (rest from reference TRBV7-2 and TRBJ2-7): GAGVSQSPSNKVTEKGKDVELRCDPISGHTALYWYRQSLGQGLEFLIYFQGNSAPDKSGLPSDRFSAERTGGSVSTLTIQRTQQEDSAVYLCASSLGEREWSEQYFGPGTRLTVT.

This clonotype was observed at least ten times. The chain links TRBV29-1 to TRBJ2-7; D assignment may be TRBD1 or TRBD2 (5 bases each). This CDR3 comprises 14 residues. Germline values: CDR1 SQVTM, CDR2 ANQGSEA. Trimming removed 2 bases at V and 3 bases at J, with 14 bases between. This chain's CDR3 is CSVEIATAGYEQYF. The CDR3 DNA reads as TGCAGCGTTGAAATAGCGACAGCCGGCTACGAGCAGTACTTC.